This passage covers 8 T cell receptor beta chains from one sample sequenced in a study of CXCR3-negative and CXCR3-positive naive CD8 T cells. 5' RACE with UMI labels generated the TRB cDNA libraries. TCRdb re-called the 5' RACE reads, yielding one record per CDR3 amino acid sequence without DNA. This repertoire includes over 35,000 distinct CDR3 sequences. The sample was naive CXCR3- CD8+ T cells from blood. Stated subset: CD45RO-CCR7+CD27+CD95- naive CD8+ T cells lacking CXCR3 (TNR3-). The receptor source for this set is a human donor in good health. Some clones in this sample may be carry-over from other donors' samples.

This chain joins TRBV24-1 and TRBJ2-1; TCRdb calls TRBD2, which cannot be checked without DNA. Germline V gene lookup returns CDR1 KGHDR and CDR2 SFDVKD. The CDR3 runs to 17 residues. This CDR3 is CATSDDLGLAGDNEQFF.

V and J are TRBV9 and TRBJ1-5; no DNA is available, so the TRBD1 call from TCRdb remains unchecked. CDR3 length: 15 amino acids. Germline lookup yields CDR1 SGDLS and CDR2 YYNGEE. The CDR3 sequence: CASSGNRDDNQPQHF.

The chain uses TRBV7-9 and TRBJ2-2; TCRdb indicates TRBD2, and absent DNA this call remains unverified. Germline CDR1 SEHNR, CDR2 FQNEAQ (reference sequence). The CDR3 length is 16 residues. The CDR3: CASSPARLAATGELFF.

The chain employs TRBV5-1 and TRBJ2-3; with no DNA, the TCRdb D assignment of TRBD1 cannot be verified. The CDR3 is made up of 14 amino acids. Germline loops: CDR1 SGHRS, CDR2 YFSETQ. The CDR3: CASRRGRTTDTQYF.

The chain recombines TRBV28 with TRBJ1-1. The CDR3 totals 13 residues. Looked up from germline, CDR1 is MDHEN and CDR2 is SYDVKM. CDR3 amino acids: CASVGRGLTEAFF.

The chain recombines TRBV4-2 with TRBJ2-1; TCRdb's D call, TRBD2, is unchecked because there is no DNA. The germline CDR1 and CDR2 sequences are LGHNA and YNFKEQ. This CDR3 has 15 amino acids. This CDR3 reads CASSQETSGGYEQFF.

CDR3 loop: CASSYPGPHSASSYNEQFF. This chain uses TRBV5-1 with TRBJ2-1; TCRdb gives TRBD1 as the D gene, but with no DNA this cannot be confirmed. The CDR3 is 19 residues long. CDR1 SGHRS and CDR2 YFSETQ come from the germline V gene.

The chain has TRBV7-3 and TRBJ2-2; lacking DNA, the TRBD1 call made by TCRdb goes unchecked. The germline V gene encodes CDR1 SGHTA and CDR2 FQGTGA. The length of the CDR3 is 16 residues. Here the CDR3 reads CASRSRDRGPTGELFF.